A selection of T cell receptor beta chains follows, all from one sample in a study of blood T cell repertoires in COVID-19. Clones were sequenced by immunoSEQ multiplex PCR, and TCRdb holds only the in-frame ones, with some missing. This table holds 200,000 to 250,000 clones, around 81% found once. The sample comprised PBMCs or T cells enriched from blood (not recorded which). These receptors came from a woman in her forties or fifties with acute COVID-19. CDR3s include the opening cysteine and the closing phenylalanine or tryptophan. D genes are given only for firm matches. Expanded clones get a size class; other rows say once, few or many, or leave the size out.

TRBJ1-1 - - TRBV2 CASSRTNTEAFF TGTGCCAGCAGTCGGACAAACACTGAAGCTTTCTTT
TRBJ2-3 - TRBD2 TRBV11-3 CASSLGAGAADTQYF TGTGCCAGCAGCTTAGGAGCGGGAGCCGCAGATACGCAGTATTTT
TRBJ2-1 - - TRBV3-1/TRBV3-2 CASSQLRQDNEQFF TGTGCCAGCAGCCAACTCCGGCAGGACAATGAGCAGTTCTTC
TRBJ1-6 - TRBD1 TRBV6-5 CASSYEGALLSPLHF TGTGCCAGCAGTTACGAGGGGGCTTTACTTTCACCCCTCCACTTT
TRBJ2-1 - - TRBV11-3 CASRGGLSYNEQFF TGTGCCAGCAGGGGGGGATTGTCCTACAATGAGCAGTTCTTC
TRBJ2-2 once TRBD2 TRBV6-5 CASRGGSNTGELFF TGTGCCAGTCGCGGGGGGTCGAACACCGGGGAGCTGTTTTTT
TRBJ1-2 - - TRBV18 CASSTGGARGYTF TGTGCCAGCTCCACCGGGGGGGCGCGCGGCTACACCTTC
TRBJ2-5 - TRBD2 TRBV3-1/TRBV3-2 CASSRQLAGGQETQYF TGTGCCAGCAGCCGACAACTAGCGGGGGGGCAGGAGACCCAGTACTTC
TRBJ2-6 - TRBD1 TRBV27 CASSLDRLYSGANVLTF TGTGCCAGCAGTTTGGACAGGTTATACTCTGGGGCCAACGTCCTGACTTTC
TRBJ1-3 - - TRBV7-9 CASSFAGASTGNTIYF TGTGCCAGCAGTTTCGCGGGAGCGTCTACGGGAAACACCATATATTTT
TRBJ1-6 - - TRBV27 CASSLTQSYSYNSPLHF TGTGCCAGCAGTTTAACCCAGTCATACTCCTATAATTCACCCCTCCACTTT
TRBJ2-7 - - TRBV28 CASSLPVWRTPYEQYF TGTGCCAGCAGTTTACCCGTTTGGAGGACCCCTTACGAGCAGTACTTC
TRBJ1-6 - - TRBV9 CASSAQQGNSPLHF TGTGCCAGCAGCGCCCAACAGGGTAATTCACCCCTCCACTTT
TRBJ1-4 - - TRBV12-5 CASGLATTLSHRVATNEKLFF TGTGCTAGTGGTTTGGCCACGACTCTATCGCACCGGGTTGCAACTAATGAAAAACTGTTTTTT
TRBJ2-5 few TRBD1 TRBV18 CASSPQGQGMEVQYF TGTGCCAGCTCACCGCAGGGACAGGGTATGGAGGTCCAGTACTTC
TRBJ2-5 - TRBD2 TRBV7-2 CASSFGGGQETQYF TGTGCCAGCAGCTTCGGCGGGGGGCAGGAGACCCAGTACTTC
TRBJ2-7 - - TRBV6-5 CASSYSGPYEQYF TGTGCCAGCAGTTACTCTGGCCCCTACGAGCAGTACTTC
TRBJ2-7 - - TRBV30 CAWSGITGGSRISYEQYF TGTGCCTGGAGTGGTATAACGGGCGGGTCAAGGATCTCCTACGAGCAGTACTTC
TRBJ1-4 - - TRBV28 CASSLSSSNEKLFF TGTGCCAGCAGTTTATCCAGTTCCAATGAAAAACTGTTTTTT
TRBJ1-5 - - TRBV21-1 CASSKCGQGSYSNQPQHF TGTGCCAGCAGCAAGTGCGGACAGGGGAGTTATAGCAATCAGCCCCAGCATTTT
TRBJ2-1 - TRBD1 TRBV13 CASSLGGQGFEQFF TGTGCCAGCAGCTTAGGAGGACAGGGCTTTGAGCAGTTCTTC
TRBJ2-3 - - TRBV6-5 CASSYGRGVETQYF TGTGCCAGCAGTTACGGGAGGGGGGTAGAAACGCAGTATTTT
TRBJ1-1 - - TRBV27 CASSFFSGTEAFF TGTGCCAGCAGTTTTTTTTCGGGGACTGAAGCTTTCTTT
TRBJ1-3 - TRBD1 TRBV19 CASSFRYSGTGRDTIYF TGTGCCAGTAGTTTCCGCTACTCCGGGACAGGGCGGGACACCATATATTTT
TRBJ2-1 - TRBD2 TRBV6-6 CATAGGAGGPGEQFF TGTGCCACTGCCGGAGGAGCGGGAGGGCCGGGTGAGCAGTTCTTC
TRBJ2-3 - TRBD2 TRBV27 CASSASAGGPARTDTQYF TGTGCCAGCAGTGCCTCAGCGGGGGGGCCTGCTCGAACAGATACGCAGTATTTT
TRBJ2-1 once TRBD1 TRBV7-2 CASSQTAGTGGYNEQFF TGTGCCAGCAGCCAGACAGCCGGGACAGGGGGCTACAATGAGCAGTTCTTC
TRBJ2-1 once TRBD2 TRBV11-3 CASSLEGTSRYNEQFF TGTGCCAGCAGCTTAGAAGGGACTAGTCGATACAATGAGCAGTTCTTC
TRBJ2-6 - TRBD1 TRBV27 CASSRTGHPDFGANVLTF TGTGCCAGCAGTCGGACAGGGCATCCCGACTTTGGGGCCAACGTCCTGACTTTC
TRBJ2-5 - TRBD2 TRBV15 CATSSQLAGVETQYF TGTGCCACCAGCAGCCAACTAGCGGGAGTTGAGACCCAGTACTTC
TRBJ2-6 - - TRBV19 CASTNSGANVLTF TGTGCCAGTACCAACTCTGGGGCCAACGTCCTGACTTTC
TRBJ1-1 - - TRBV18 CASSPVSLVGGTEAFF TGTGCCAGCTCACCAGTGTCTCTCGTAGGGGGCACTGAAGCTTTCTTT
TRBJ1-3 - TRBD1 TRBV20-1 CKGAYGNTIYF TGCAAGGGGGCCTATGGAAACACCATATATTTT
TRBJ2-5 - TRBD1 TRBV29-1 CSVELNGDWTGEETQYF TGCAGCGTTGAACTAAATGGGGACTGGACAGGGGAAGAGACCCAGTACTTC
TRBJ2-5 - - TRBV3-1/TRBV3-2 CASSQGSGTYQETQYF TGTGCCAGCAGCCAAGGTTCAGGGACATACCAAGAGACCCAGTACTTC
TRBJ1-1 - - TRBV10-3 CAIGSRGNTEAFF TGTGCCATAGGTAGCAGGGGGAACACTGAAGCTTTCTTT
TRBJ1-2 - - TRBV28 CASSPNQGSYGYTF TGTGCCAGCAGCCCCAATCAGGGGAGCTATGGCTACACCTTC
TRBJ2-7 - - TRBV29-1 CSVGGSYEQYF TGCAGCGTTGGCGGCTCCTACGAGCAGTACTTC
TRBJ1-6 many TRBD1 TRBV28 CASSPWTGKNSPLHF TGTGCCAGCAGTCCCTGGACAGGGAAAAATTCACCCCTCCACTTT
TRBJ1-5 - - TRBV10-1 CASSREGSTGQPQHF TGCGCCAGCTCCCGGGAGGGGTCAACGGGGCAGCCCCAGCATTTT
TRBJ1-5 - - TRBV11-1 CASSYDRGQPQHF TGTGCCAGCAGCTATGACAGAGGTCAGCCCCAGCATTTT
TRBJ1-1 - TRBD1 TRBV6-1 CASSERGDRENTEAFF TGTGCCAGCAGTGAGCGTGGGGACAGGGAGAACACTGAAGCTTTCTTT
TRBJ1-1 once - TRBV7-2 CASSLLGGNTEAFF TGTGCCAGCAGCTTATTGGGAGGGAACACTGAAGCTTTCTTT
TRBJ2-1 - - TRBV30 CAWTLGGSYYNEQFF TGTGCCTGGACATTAGGGGGAAGCTACTACAATGAGCAGTTCTTC
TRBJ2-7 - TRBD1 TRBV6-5 CASSGRDRGSYEQYF TGTGCCAGCAGCGGGAGGGACAGGGGATCCTACGAGCAGTACTTC
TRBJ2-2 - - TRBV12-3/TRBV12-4 CASSLPGAGELFF TGTGCCAGCAGTTTACCCGGGGCCGGGGAGCTGTTTTTT
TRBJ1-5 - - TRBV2 CASIERVGRNQPQHF TGTGCCAGCATTGAGAGGGTTGGTCGCAATCAGCCCCAGCATTTT
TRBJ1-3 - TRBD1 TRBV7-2 CASSYSPGQQSSGNTIYF TGTGCCAGCAGCTATTCGCCGGGACAGCAAAGCTCTGGAAACACCATATATTTT